A selection of T cell receptor beta chains follows, all from one sample in a study of shared clonotypes between healthy human individuals. Repertoires were generated with immunoSEQ multiplex PCR, while TCRdb's copy carries only in-frame clones and drops some. The data contain millions of clones, 90% to 95% of them seen just once; the ten biggest clones take up 0.1% to 0.15%. The sample consisted of naive CD4+ T cells sorted from blood. All receptors come from a man between 18 and 29 years old in good health. CDR3s include the opening cysteine and the closing phenylalanine or tryptophan. Each record gives: V gene, D gene, J gene, clone size, CDR3 protein, CDR3 DNA. A D gene is named only where the DNA matches it firmly. Clone size is given for some rows only: seen once, a few or many times, or a class if the clone is expanded.

V: TRBV5-4
D: -
J: TRBJ1-2
size: -
CDR3: CASSFPGMDGYTF
DNA: TGTGCCAGCAGCTTCCCAGGGATGGATGGCTACACCTTC

V: TRBV7-6
D: -
J: TRBJ2-2
size: -
CDR3: CASSLTPSTGELFF
DNA: TGTGCCAGCAGCCTCACCCCATCGACCGGGGAGCTGTTTTTT

V: TRBV5-4
D: -
J: TRBJ2-1
size: once
CDR3: CASSLVSGSYNEQFF
DNA: TGTGCCAGCAGCTTGGTAAGCGGTTCCTACAATGAGCAGTTCTTC

V: TRBV18
D: TRBD1
J: TRBJ2-7
size: -
CDR3: CASSTPGQPNEQYF
DNA: TGTGCCAGCTCAACGCCGGGACAGCCCAACGAGCAGTACTTC

V: TRBV5-1
D: -
J: TRBJ2-7
size: -
CDR3: CASSEEYEQYF
DNA: TGCGCCAGCAGTGAGGAGTACGAGCAGTACTTC

V: TRBV7-2
D: -
J: TRBJ1-6
size: -
CDR3: CASSLRYMDGSPLHF
DNA: TGTGCCAGCAGCCTTAGATACATGGACGGTTCACCCCTCCACTTT

V: TRBV9
D: TRBD2
J: TRBJ2-1
size: -
CDR3: CASSVGGLAGDEQFF
DNA: TGTGCCAGCAGCGTAGGAGGACTAGCGGGGGATGAGCAGTTCTTC

V: TRBV6-6
D: -
J: TRBJ1-6
size: -
CDR3: CASSSPREGPDSPLHF
DNA: TGTGCCAGCAGTTCCCCACGGGAGGGTCCCGATTCACCCCTCCACTTT

V: TRBV27
D: TRBD2
J: TRBJ2-1
size: once
CDR3: CASSLGAGVYNEQFF
DNA: TGTGCCAGCAGTTTAGGAGCGGGGGTTTACAATGAGCAGTTCTTC

V: TRBV30
D: -
J: TRBJ1-1
size: -
CDR3: CAWSPGVYRAWGRAGTEAFF
DNA: TGTGCCTGGAGTCCTGGAGTGTATCGCGCGTGGGGCAGGGCGGGAACTGAAGCTTTCTTT

V: TRBV5-1
D: TRBD2
J: TRBJ2-5
size: -
CDR3: CASSLGAGGSYQETQYF
DNA: TGCGCCAGCAGCTTAGGAGCGGGGGGGTCGTACCAAGAGACCCAGTACTTC

V: TRBV19
D: -
J: TRBJ2-2
size: -
CDR3: CASSILNTGELFF
DNA: TGTGCCAGTAGTATCTTGAACACCGGGGAGCTGTTTTTT

V: TRBV11-2
D: -
J: TRBJ2-7
size: once
CDR3: CARGPRYRVSEYF
DNA: TGTGCCAGAGGCCCTAGGTACCGAGTGTCGGAGTACTTC

V: TRBV19
D: -
J: TRBJ1-6
size: -
CDR3: CASSTQRERGSPLHF
DNA: TGTGCCAGTAGTACCCAGAGGGAGAGGGGCTCACCCCTCCACTTT

V: TRBV7-8
D: -
J: TRBJ1-5
size: -
CDR3: CASSPGGRMQGNSNQPQHF
DNA: TGTGCCAGCAGCCCGGGGGGACGGATGCAGGGCAATAGCAATCAGCCCCAGCATTTT

V: TRBV15
D: -
J: TRBJ2-7
size: -
CDR3: CATSRDPGGYEQYF
DNA: TGTGCCACCAGCAGAGACCCCGGCGGCTACGAGCAGTACTTC

V: TRBV6-5
D: TRBD1
J: TRBJ1-6
size: -
CDR3: CASRPTGAFGSPLHF
DNA: TGTGCCAGCAGGCCCACAGGGGCTTTTGGTTCACCCCTCCACTTT

V: TRBV12-5
D: TRBD2
J: TRBJ2-2
size: -
CDR3: CASGLVLAGGPGELFF
DNA: TGTGCTAGTGGTTTGGTACTAGCGGGAGGGCCAGGGGAGCTGTTTTTT

V: TRBV27
D: TRBD2
J: TRBJ2-1
size: -
CDR3: CASSLGLAGNNEQFF
DNA: TGTGCCAGCAGTTTAGGGCTAGCGGGAAACAATGAGCAGTTCTTC

V: TRBV5-1
D: -
J: TRBJ2-3
size: once
CDR3: CASSPLGIATDTQYF
DNA: TGCGCCAGCTCACCTTTGGGGATAGCCACAGATACGCAGTATTTT

V: TRBV5-1
D: TRBD1
J: TRBJ1-2
size: -
CDR3: CASSRTGTEAGYTF
DNA: TGCGCCAGCAGCAGGACAGGGACCGAAGCTGGCTACACCTTC

V: TRBV19
D: -
J: TRBJ2-7
size: -
CDR3: CASSIRQDAYEQYF
DNA: TGTGCCAGTAGTATCCGGCAGGACGCCTACGAGCAGTACTTC

V: TRBV28
D: -
J: TRBJ2-5
size: -
CDR3: CASSLLQSLQETQYF
DNA: TGTGCCAGCAGTTTACTACAGAGCCTCCAAGAGACCCAGTACTTC

V: TRBV10-3
D: -
J: TRBJ1-6
size: -
CDR3: CAISPVNNSPLHF
DNA: TGTGCCATCTCCCCTGTTAATAATTCACCCCTCCACTTT

V: TRBV21-1
D: -
J: TRBJ2-7
size: -
CDR3: CARPPRTGDYEQYF
DNA: TGTGCCAGACCGCCCAGGACGGGGGACTACGAGCAGTACTTC